The clone carrying this T cell receptor beta chain was seen many times. Its antigen is unidentified. The sample originates from a study of molecular identifiers for immune sequencing clone quantification. Study-level findings and limits: Detectable among about a million naive cells, according to reports, was Jurkat TCR RNA spiked in from one cell.

Based on a CD8+CD4-CCR7+CD45RA+ profile, naive CD8 T cells were sorted. In TCRdb, the PCR reads were re-called with MiXCR into one record per CDR3 protein. The data hold approximately 500,000 distinct CDR3 sequences, with 25% observed a single time. The sample was naive CD8+ T cells from blood, with Jurkat cell RNA spiked in. The sample's subset: FACS-sorted CD8+CD4-CCR7+CD45RA+ naive T cells. This sequence originates from a human donor in good health. Some libraries in this study had Jurkat cell RNA spiked in.

The CDR3 here is CASSFRNQPQHF. The CDR3 region has the DNA TGTGCCAGCAGCTTTCGCAATCAGCCCCAGCATTTT. This sequence joins TRBV7-6 and TRBJ1-5; unclear D gene. The germline gives CDR1 SGHVS, CDR2 FNYEAQ. Trimming removed 3 bases from V and 2 bases from J, with 2 bases in between. The CDR3 sequence is 12 residues long.